Listed here are 8 T cell receptor beta chains from one sample, sequenced in a study of shared clonotypes between healthy human individuals. Cells designated naive CD8 were CD45RO-negative and were positively selected for CCR7, with terminally differentiated effector memory CD45RA+ cells excluded. The repertoire was sequenced with immunoSEQ multiplex PCR; TCRdb's copy has only in-frame clones and lacks some. This table has roughly 650,000 clones, roughly 95% appearing once. Sample: naive CD8+ T cells sorted from blood. The receptors were sampled from a woman aged 25 to 39 in good health.

The rearrangement links TRBV27 to TRBJ1-1, with TRBD1 as a possible D gene (6 bases). Trimming removed 3 bases at V and 6 bases at J, with 17 bases between. Germline V gene lookup returns CDR1 MNHEY and CDR2 SMNVEV (reference sequence). The CDR3 extends over 15 amino acids. Written as DNA, the CDR3 is TGTGCCAGCAGTTTGAGGGGGGGGCCTCTGGCTGAAGCTTTCTTT. This gives the protein CASSLRGGPLAEAFF.

J is TRBJ1-2 and V is TRBV5-6; D gene uncertain. Germline CDR1 SGHDT, CDR2 YYEEEE. The CDR3 runs to 12 residues. Trimming shortened V by 4 bases and J by 5 bases, and 9 bases separated the two germline ends. CDR3: CASSSSRYGYTF. The CDR3, as DNA: TGTGCCAGCAGCAGCTCGAGGTATGGCTACACCTTC.

A note on this clone: This CDR3 is also generated by other DNA sequences in the sample. This chain links TRBV27 with TRBJ1-5, with 7 bases lining up with TRBD1. The germline CDR1 and CDR2 sequences are MNHEY and SMNVEV (reference sequence). With 6 bases clipped from V and 2 bases from J, the junction kept 4 bases outside the gene matches. There are 14 residues in the CDR3. The CDR3 spells CASSPTGGNQPQHF. The CDR3 DNA is TGTGCCAGCAGCCCTACAGGGGGCAATCAGCCCCAGCATTTT.

The V gene is TRBV6-5, the J gene TRBJ2-1; D perhaps matches TRBD2 (6 bases). The CDR3 is made up of 16 amino acids. Trimming took 2 bases from V and 5 from J, leaving 16 bases between them. The germline CDR1 and CDR2 sequences are MNHEY and SVGAGI. The CDR3 nucleotides are TGTGCCAGCAGTTACCGGTTCGGGAGAGGGGACAATGAGCAGTTCTTC. Protein: CASSYRFGRGDNEQFF.

This chain connects TRBV5-1 to TRBJ1-1, with D unclear. The CDR3 covers 11 residues. CDR1 SGHRS and CDR2 YFSETQ come from the germline V gene. Trimming cost V 4 bases and J 8 bases, with 9 bases left between them. DNA of the CDR3: TGCGCCAGCAGCACGGGTTACGAAGCTTTCTTT. It specifies CASSTGYEAFF.

CDR3 protein: CASRDRLFAGANVLTF. As DNA, the CDR3 is TGTGCCAGTAGGGACAGGTTGTTCGCCGGGGCCAACGTCCTGACTTTC. The J gene is TRBJ2-6, the V gene TRBV19, with 7 positions matching TRBD1. Germline loops: CDR1 LNHDA, CDR2 SQIVND (reference sequence). Trimming cost V 6 bases and J 4 bases; bases outside gene matches: 9. The CDR3 contains 16 residues. Together with reference TRBV19 and TRBJ2-6, the CDR3 gives the full variable domain: DGGITQSPKYLFRKEGQNVTLSCEQNLNHDAMYWYRQDPGQGLRLIYYSQIVNDFQKGDIAEGYSVSREKKESFPLTVTSAQKNPTAFYLCASRDRLFAGANVLTFGAGSRLTVL.

The chain recombines TRBV7-8 with TRBJ2-7; the match to TRBD1 covers 10 bases. Per germline, CDR1 SGHVS and CDR2 FQNEAQ. The CDR3 is 14 amino acids. J was trimmed by 3 bases and V by 4 bases; bases with no gene match: 3. The CDR3 nucleotides read TGTGCCAGCAGCTCGGGACAGGGGTTCTACGAGCAGTACTTC. Translating it yields CASSSGQGFYEQYF.

The rearrangement uses TRBV19 and TRBJ2-7; 9 nucleotides match TRBD2. The length of the CDR3 is 14 residues. Germline V gives CDR1 LNHDA, CDR2 SQIVND (reference sequence). V was clipped by 10 bases and J by 4 bases; unmatched bases: 11. CDR3 DNA: TGTGCCACATTAGCGGGAGATTCACCGTACGAGCAGTACTTC. It codes for CATLAGDSPYEQYF. The full variable domain, with the rest looked up from reference TRBV19 and TRBJ2-7, is DGGITQSPKYLFRKEGQNVTLSCEQNLNHDAMYWYRQDPGQGLRLIYYSQIVNDFQKGDIAEGYSVSREKKESFPLTVTSAQKNPTAFYLCATLAGDSPYEQYFGPGTRLTVT.